This T cell receptor (beta chain) comes out of a study of shared clonotypes between healthy human individuals (dated by TCRdb to about 2020). For context, the study as a whole: The cohort comprised a couple of women and a few men aged 18 to 49 years. For each donor, CD4 naive and CD4 memory were each run on three plates, CD8 naive on two plates, and CD8 memory on one plate. Blood TCR repertoires of several healthy adults were deeply sequenced to estimate repertoire size and the extent of clonotype sharing between individuals. To increase sequencing depth and limit assay-specific biases, TCR repertoire library preparation and sequencing were carried out by different laboratories using diverse techniques. Leukapheresis yielded between about 0.94 and 10 billion PBMCs per donor.

Study-wide findings and limitations: Clonotypes shared by all four sorted-subset donors showed higher generation probabilities than non-shared clonotypes. Incomplete sequencing was indicated by rarefaction of sorted-subset datasets, despite the large sequencing depth. The genetic and exposure-history diversity represented was limited by the small number of donors. Pairwise subsampling led to the expectation that sequencing depth would affect the degree of clonotype sharing among donors. Sharing across four donors was observed for about 5% of naive CD4, over 3% of naive CD8, around 2.5% of memory CD4, and roughly 0.4% of memory CD8 clonotypes. Estimated clonotype richness was generally larger for naive than for memory subsets. Sampling was restricted to blood, and TCR repertoires in tissue are likely to differ from TCR repertoires in blood.

CD8 naive samples were obtained by positive selection for CCR7 among CD45RO-negative cells, yielding a CD45RA+CCR7+ population from which TemRA cells were excluded. Healthy HIV-negative adults with no recently reported acute infections or vaccinations were included as donors. Only Caucasian adults living in Nashville, Tennessee, USA were represented among the donors. After blood collection by leukapheresis, PBMCs were isolated using Ficoll-Histopaque density gradient centrifugation and then cryopreserved in the vapor phase of liquid nitrogen. Analytical flow cytometry was used to check the purity and quantity of every magnetically sorted T cell population. Genomic DNA was isolated from each sorted fraction and quantified by UV absorbance on a Nanodrop 2000c. Using the deep immunoSEQ assay, TCR CDR3 regions were amplified from genomic DNA by multiplex PCR. Extracted genomic DNA from each cell subset was spread evenly across all wells of several immunoSEQ 96-well plates, with each plate serving as a replicate. For sorted subsets, 200 to 250 ng of genomic DNA, equivalent to roughly 33,000 T cell genomes, went into each replicate PCR. Purified libraries were measured with a Qubit 3.0 fluorometer, size-checked on a Bioanalyzer 2100, and measured again with the KAPA Library Quantification kit. A separate single-read 150-cycle Illumina NextSeq 550 flow cell was used to sequence each immunoSEQ 96-well plate. Regarding the original processing steps: Because only junctional sequences without quality scores were contained in the immunoSEQ output, filtering matching that applied to full-length reads could not be performed. Sequences were annotated with PyIR, a Python wrapper for IgBLAST v1.9, and V/J genes and CDR3 were assigned using IMGT germline references. Reads were removed for weak V/J assignments (E-value above 1e-6), missing CDR3, stop codons, out-of-frame junctions, or ambiguous translated residues. A V3J clonotype was defined by an identical inferred V gene, J gene, and CDR3 amino acid sequence. The percentage overlap between two repertoires was calculated by dividing the number of shared unique clonotypes by the size of the smaller repertoire. Three approaches were used to assess repertoire richness: RTK rarefaction, the Chao1 estimator, and Recon v2.1 estimates of unobserved clonotypes. OLGA was used to compute generation probabilities for all TCRbeta clonotypes that the gDNA method yielded from a few donors. TCRdb obtained this table from immuneACCESS and retained in-frame rearrangements with V and J assigned. These tables miss some clones; where compared with another copy, unresolved V genes account for less than half of the shortfall, and the remainder is unexplained. V, J and clone size are those of that table, while D and trimming were read from the DNA. A total of more than 2 million clones appear in this sample, 80% to 95% of them only once. In total, the top ten clones hold more than 1.5% of the sample.

From the cysteine up to the phenylalanine, the CDR3 has a length of 15 residues. Kept here is only the CDR3 DNA, which spans 45 bases and is read in frame from base 1. Germline trimming: 4 bases from V, 3 bases from J; junction bases outside gene matches: 7. According to the germline V gene, CDR1 reads SGDLS and CDR2 reads YYNGEE. Worth noting for this clone: The specificity of this receptor is unknown. No quality values exist for individual bases; no much larger clone is one base distant.

The clonotype was recovered from a man aged 18 to 35 in good health. Some clones in this sample may be carry-over from other donors' samples. Sequencing input: naive CD8+ T cells from PBMCs. The cell subset or site label, as the study defines it: CD45RA+CCR7+. Here the chain combines TRBV9 and TRBJ1-5; 7 bases in between match TRBD1. The CDR3 amino acid sequence is: CASSISGTVNQPQHF. The DNA sequence is TGTGCCAGCAGCATCTCCGGGACAGTCAATCAGCCCCAGCATTTT.